Below, 24 T cell receptor beta chains from the same sample are listed, as sequenced in a study of CD8 T cells in Susac syndrome. An input of about 0.5 to 1 ug of RNA was subjected to reverse transcription using random hexamers. TCRdb re-derived calls from the immunoSEQ multiplex PCR reads in MiXCR, one entry per CDR3 protein. The sample shows about 130,000 distinct CDR3 sequences, roughly 94% of them seen only once. Input material: CD4+ T cells from PBMCs. The receptors stem from a human donor with multiple sclerosis.

The chain couples TRBV5-1 to TRBJ2-3; D gene ambiguous. V was shortened by 0 bases and J by 3 bases, with 8 bases between the two germline ends. The CDR3 is 14 amino acids. Germline-derived CDR1 and CDR2 are SGHRS and YFSETQ. The DNA for the CDR3 is TGCGCCAGCAGCTTGGCTGAAGCAACAGATACGCAGTATTTT. Protein: CASSLAEATDTQYF.

V gene TRBV5-1 combines with J gene TRBJ2-5; 10 bases line up with TRBD1. The CDR3 runs 16 residues. Germline V gene sequence: CDR1 SGHRS, CDR2 YFSETQ. With V trimmed by 2 bases and J by 5 bases, 9 bases remained unmatched. The CDR3 spells CASSLLTGGTGETQYF. The CDR3 bases are TGCGCCAGCAGCTTACTGACAGGGGGCACGGGGGAGACCCAGTACTTC.

The chain uses TRBV12-3 or TRBV12-4 and TRBJ1-6; no clear D gene. The CDR3 is made up of 15 amino acids. V gave up 6 bases and J gave up 3 bases, with 12 bases separating them. This CDR3 reads CASSQGSSYNSPLHF. The CDR3 DNA sequence: TGTGCCAGCAGCCAAGGCAGTAGCTATAATTCACCCCTCCACTTT.

V usage is TRBV5-1 and J usage is TRBJ2-1; 7 nucleotides line up with TRBD2. CDR3 size: 15 residues. V lost 2 bases and J lost 3; bases outside the gene matches: 5. CDR1 SGHRS and CDR2 YFSETQ come from the germline V gene. CDR3 DNA sequence: TGCGCCAGCAGCTTCCCGGGAGGTATCTACAATGAGCAGTTCTTC. Its translation: CASSFPGGIYNEQFF.

Only one count was recorded for this clonotype. The chain recombines TRBV3-1 with TRBJ2-7; D call uncertain. The CDR3 consists of 13 residues. V lost 1 base, J lost 3 bases, and 7 bases lay in between. Germline CDR1 LGHDT, CDR2 YNNKEL (reference sequence). CDR3 loop: CASSQGTGYEQYF. The DNA for the CDR3 is TGTGCCAGCAGCCAAGGAACGGGCTACGAGCAGTACTTC.

J is TRBJ1-1 and V is TRBV19; TRBD1 agrees at 7 bases. Germline CDR1 is LNHDA and CDR2 is SQIVND (reference sequence). The CDR3 consists of 15 residues. Unmatched junction bases numbered 7, after V lost 5 bases and J lost 1 base. The CDR3 reads CASSLPGQPNTEAFF. Here the CDR3 DNA reads TGTGCCAGTAGTCTTCCGGGACAGCCGAACACTGAAGCTTTCTTT.

The CDR3 loop reads CASSPGWGSGYTF. The CDR3 region has the DNA TGCGCCAGCAGCCCGGGGTGGGGTTCTGGCTACACCTTC. V usage is TRBV5-1 and J usage is TRBJ1-2; D is undetermined. The CDR3 sequence is 13 residues long. Germline CDR1 and CDR2: SGHRS and YFSETQ. V lost 4 bases, J lost 7 bases, and 14 bases lay in between.

The V call is TRBV16, the J call TRBJ1-2; D is possibly TRBD1 (5 bases). This CDR3 region has 16 residues. Trimming shortened V by 0 bases and J by 3 bases, and 14 bases separated the two germline ends. Looked up from germline, CDR1 is KGHSY and CDR2 is FQNENV. The CDR3 DNA sequence: TGTGCCAGCAGCCAATCGGGGCAGGGACGGGACTATGGCTACACCTTC. Translation: CASSQSGQGRDYGYTF.

CDR3 loop: CASSLEGSRAGELFF. The CDR3 coding sequence is TGTGCCAGCAGCTTGGAGGGGAGCCGGGCCGGGGAGCTGTTTTTT. The V gene is TRBV5-4, the J gene TRBJ2-2; either TRBD1 or TRBD2 may supply D (5 bases each). CDR3 length: 15 amino acids. Germline V gene sequence: CDR1 SGHNT, CDR2 YYREEE (reference sequence). The germline V and J ends were trimmed by 0 bases and 6 bases, with 12 bases remaining between them.

This chain connects TRBV12-3 or TRBV12-4 to TRBJ1-3, with 10 bases fitting TRBD1. CDR3 length equals 14 residues. V trimming: 5 bases; J trimming: 7 bases; junction bases outside the gene matches: 5. This CDR3 is CASSASGQGNTIYF. CDR3 sequence (DNA): TGTGCCAGCAGTGCGTCGGGACAGGGGAACACCATATATTTT.

The chain couples TRBV29-1 to TRBJ2-7; the D call may be TRBD1 or TRBD2 (5 bases each). The CDR3 contains 11 residues. V lost 6 bases and J 6 bases, leaving 12 bases between the germline ends. The germline gives CDR1 SQVTM, CDR2 ANQGSEA. The CDR3 coding sequence is TGCAGCGTCGCTGGGGCGGGCGAGCAGTACTTC. It codes for CSVAGAGEQYF.

The chain employs TRBV5-8 and TRBJ1-1, with D hard to call. With 5 bases removed from V and 3 bases from J, the gap between germline ends came to 14 bases. This CDR3 spans 14 amino acids. Germline lookup yields CDR1 SGHTS and CDR2 YDEGEE. CDR3 amino acids: CASSLPAGDTEAFF. Written as DNA, the CDR3 is TGTGCCAGCAGTTTGCCAGCCGGGGACACTGAAGCTTTCTTT.

This clonotype has a handful of counts. CDR3 sequence: CASSTDSGIMNTEAFF. The CDR3 DNA sequence: TGTGCCAGCAGCACGGACAGTGGTATCATGAACACTGAAGCTTTCTTT. The V gene is TRBV5-4, the J gene TRBJ1-1, with D possibly being TRBD1 (6 bases). V was pared by 4 bases and J by 0 bases, with 16 bases between. CDR1 SGHNT and CDR2 YYREEE come from the germline V gene (reference sequence). The CDR3 has 16 residues. Full variable domain (outside the CDR3, taken from reference TRBV5-4 and TRBJ1-1): ETGVTQSPTHLIKTRGQQVTLRCSSQSGHNTVSWYQQALGQGPQFIFQYYREEENGRGNFPPRFSGLQFPNYSSELNVNALELDDSALYLCASSTDSGIMNTEAFFGQGTRLTVV.

The chain recombines TRBV29-1 with TRBJ2-1; perhaps D is TRBD1 or TRBD2 (5 bases each). Germline values: CDR1 SQVTM, CDR2 ANQGSEA. Trimming removed 1 base from V and 7 bases from J, with 11 bases in between. The CDR3 is 13 amino acids. CDR3 DNA: TGCAGCGTTGAAGGATGGGGGAAGAATGAGCAGTTCTTC. Protein: CSVEGWGKNEQFF.

V usage is TRBV6-5 and J usage is TRBJ2-7; weak D call: TRBD2 (6 bases). The V and J ends lost 6 bases and 0 bases respectively, with 12 bases between them. The CDR3 spans 14 residues. Looked up from germline, CDR1 is MNHEY and CDR2 is SVGAGI. CDR3 nucleotide sequence: TGTGCCAGCAGACTGGGGACTGCCTCCTACGAGCAGTACTTC. Protein product: CASRLGTASYEQYF.

V and J are TRBV6-4 and TRBJ2-6, with TRBD1 matching over 8 bases. Germline loops: CDR1 MRHNA, CDR2 SNTAGT. The ends lost 0 bases at V and 12 bases at J; junction bases unmatched: 1. The CDR3 is 13 amino acids. In DNA, the CDR3 is TGTGCCAGCAGTGACTCAACAGGGGGCGTCCTGACTTTC. Translated: CASSDSTGGVLTF.

V usage is TRBV20-1 and J usage is TRBJ1-2, with a possible D match to TRBD1 (6 bases). The V and J ends lost 4 bases and 7 bases respectively, with 19 bases between them. This CDR3 spans 14 amino acids. Germline values: CDR1 DFQATT, CDR2 SNEGSKA (reference sequence). In nucleotides, the CDR3 is TGCAGTGCTACCACCTCCGGGACATCAGGTGGCTACACCTTC. It translates to CSATTSGTSGGYTF.

The chain links TRBV9 to TRBJ1-2, with TRBD1 matching over 8 bases. CDR3 size: 16 residues. Germline trimming cut 4 bases from V and 0 bases from J; bases unmatched to any gene: 8. Germline loops: CDR1 SGDLS, CDR2 YYNGEE. Here the CDR3 DNA reads TGTGCCAGCAGCCCAGTCGGGACAGGAGCTAACTATGGCTACACCTTC. Protein: CASSPVGTGANYGYTF.

The rearrangement uses TRBV3-1 and TRBJ2-6; D not certain. This CDR3 is built from 18 residues. Per the germline V gene, CDR1 is LGHDT and CDR2 is YNNKEL (reference sequence). Trimming pared 3 bases from V and 2 bases from J, leaving 17 bases between. CDR3: CASSQIRKMETGANVLTF. The CDR3 DNA reads as TGTGCCAGCAGCCAGATCAGAAAAATGGAAACTGGGGCCAACGTCCTGACTTTC.

The chain uses TRBV30 and TRBJ1-2, with no clear D. The CDR3 has 12 amino acids. V was cut by 1 base and J by 4 bases, with 7 bases left in between. The germline gives CDR1 GTSNPN, CDR2 SVGIG (reference sequence). This chain's CDR3 is CAWSGRLYGYTF. The CDR3 DNA reads as TGTGCCTGGAGTGGGCGGCTCTATGGCTACACCTTC.

The V and J genes are TRBV2 and TRBJ2-1; D assignment may be TRBD1 or TRBD2 (6 bases each). CDR3 size: 17 residues. V was pared by 6 bases and J by 0 bases, with 18 bases between. Germline CDR1 reads SNHLY; CDR2 reads FYNNEI. As DNA, the CDR3 is TGTGCCAGCAGGCGCGGGACATCGGATGGCTCCTACAATGAGCAGTTCTTC. Translation gives CASRRGTSDGSYNEQFF.

The chain links TRBV7-2 to TRBJ2-3; D remains ambiguous. Per germline, CDR1 SGHTA and CDR2 FQGNSA. The V and J ends lost 3 bases and 6 bases respectively, with 10 bases between them. The CDR3 sequence is 13 residues long. In DNA form, the CDR3 reads TGTGCCAGCAGCTTGGTGGTCCCGGATACGCAGTATTTT. Residues: CASSLVVPDTQYF.

This clonotype appeared a few times. V is TRBV3-1 and J is TRBJ2-7, with D tentatively TRBD2 (6 bases). V was pared by 4 bases and J by 3 bases, with 19 bases between. The CDR3 covers 16 residues. Germline loops: CDR1 LGHDT, CDR2 YNNKEL (reference sequence). The CDR3: CASSLNTWEDHYEQYF. As DNA, the CDR3 is TGTGCCAGCAGCCTCAATACATGGGAGGACCACTACGAGCAGTACTTC.

V gene TRBV24-1 combines with J gene TRBJ2-3; D may be TRBD1 (6 bases). Germline lookup yields CDR1 KGHDR and CDR2 SFDVKD. V shed 9 bases and J shed 0 bases, with 15 bases lying between them. CDR3 length equals 15 residues. The CDR3 region has the DNA TGTGCCACCCTCGGACAGAACTACAGCACAGATACGCAGTATTTT. Its protein product is CATLGQNYSTDTQYF.